This T cell receptor (beta chain) was profiled in a study of CD8+CD57+ T cells in acquired aplastic anemia. Looking at the study overall: DNA from sorted CD4+ and CD8+ cells averaged roughly 3.2 ug.

This clonotype was seen repeatedly, ten times or more. From germline, CDR1 is MGHRA and CDR2 YSYEKL. The CDR3 has 13 residues. Trimming took 2 bases from V and 8 from J, leaving 12 bases between them. Profiling of TCR beta VDJ combinations and CDR3 sequences used genomic DNA as template. MiXCR, run by TCRdb on the reads, gives a single entry per CDR3 protein. Among over 150,000 distinct CDR3 sequences listed, 50% to 65% were seen once. Those patients picked for sequencing had displayed CD8+CD57+ cell expansion on flow cytometry. The chain has TRBV4-1 and TRBJ1-2, with D tentatively TRBD1 (6 bases). Specimen: sorted CD4+, CD8+, or CD8+CD57+ T cells (not recorded which) from PBMCs. This TCR derives from a human donor with aplastic anemia. CDR3: CASSQPGAGGYTF. The CDR3, as DNA: TGCGCCAGCAGCCAACCAGGGGCCGGCGGCTACACCTTC.